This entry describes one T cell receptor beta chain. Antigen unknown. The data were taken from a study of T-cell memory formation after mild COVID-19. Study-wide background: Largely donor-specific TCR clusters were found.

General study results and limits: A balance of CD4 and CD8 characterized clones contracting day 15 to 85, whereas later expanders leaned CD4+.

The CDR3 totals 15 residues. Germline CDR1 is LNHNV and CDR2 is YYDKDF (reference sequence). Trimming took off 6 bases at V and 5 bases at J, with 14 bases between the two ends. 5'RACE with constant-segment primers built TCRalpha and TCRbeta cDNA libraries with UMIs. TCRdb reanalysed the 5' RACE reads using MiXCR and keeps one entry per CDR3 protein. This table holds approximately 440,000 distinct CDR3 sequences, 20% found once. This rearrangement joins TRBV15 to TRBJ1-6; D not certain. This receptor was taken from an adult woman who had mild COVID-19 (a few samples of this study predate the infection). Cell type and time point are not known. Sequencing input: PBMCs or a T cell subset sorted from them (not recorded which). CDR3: CATRGGSGNNSPLHF. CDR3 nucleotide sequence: TGTGCCACCAGGGGAGGGTCGGGAAATAATTCACCCCTCCACTTT.